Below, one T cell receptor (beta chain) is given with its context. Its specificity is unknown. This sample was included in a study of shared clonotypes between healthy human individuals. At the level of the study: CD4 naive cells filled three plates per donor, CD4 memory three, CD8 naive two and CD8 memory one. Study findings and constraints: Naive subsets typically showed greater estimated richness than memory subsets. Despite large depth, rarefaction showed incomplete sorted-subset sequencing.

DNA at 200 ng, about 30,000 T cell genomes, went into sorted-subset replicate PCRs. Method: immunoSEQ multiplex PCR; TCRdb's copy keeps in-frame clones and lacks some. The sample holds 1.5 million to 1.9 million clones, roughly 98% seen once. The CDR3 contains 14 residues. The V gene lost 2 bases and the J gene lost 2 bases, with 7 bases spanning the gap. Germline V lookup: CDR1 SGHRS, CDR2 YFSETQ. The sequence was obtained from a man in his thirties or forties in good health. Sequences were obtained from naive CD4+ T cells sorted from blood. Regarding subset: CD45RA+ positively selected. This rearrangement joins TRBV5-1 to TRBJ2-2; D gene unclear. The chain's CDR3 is CASSFEVNTGELFF. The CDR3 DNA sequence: TGCGCCAGCAGCTTTGAAGTTAACACCGGGGAGCTGTTTTTT.